This TCR beta chain was sequenced during a study of shared clonotypes between healthy human individuals (dated by TCRdb to about 2020). The study in broad terms: A few men and a couple of women, aged 18 to 49 years, made up the cohort. Leukapheresis yielded between about 0.8 and 9.5 billion PBMCs per donor. The study deeply sequenced blood TCR repertoires of five healthy adults to estimate repertoire size and the extent of clonotype sharing between individuals. To increase sequencing depth and limit assay-specific biases, TCR repertoire library preparation and sequencing were carried out by different laboratories using diverse techniques. For each donor, CD4 naive and CD4 memory were each given three plates, CD8 naive was given two plates, and CD8 memory was given one plate. Overall study outcomes, separate from this receptor: Higher generation probabilities were observed for clonotypes shared by all four sorted-subset donors than for non-shared clonotypes. Because the study included a small number of donors, the genetic and exposure-history diversity represented was limited. Even with the large sequencing depth, rarefaction of the sorted-subset datasets indicated that sequencing was incomplete. Only blood was sampled, and tissue TCR repertoires likely differ from those in blood. When several donors were compared, the shared fraction of clonotypes was roughly 5% for naive CD4, over 3% for naive CD8, roughly 2.5% for memory CD4, and under 0.5% for memory CD8. Pairwise subsampling led to the expectation that sequencing depth would affect the degree of clonotype sharing among donors. Larger estimated clonotype richness was generally found for naive subsets than for memory subsets.

Unmatched junction bases come to 10, with V trimmed by 2 bases and J by 5 bases. Measured from the cysteine to the phenylalanine, the CDR3 is 17 residues long. Only the CDR3 DNA stays, 51 bases, in frame from base 1. Per the germline V gene (reference sequence), SEHNR is the CDR1 and FQNEAQ is the CDR2. As for this clone: Its antigen has not been determined. No much larger clonotype is one base removed from it; base qualities were not supplied.

TCR CDR3 regions were amplified from genomic DNA by multiplex PCR using the deep immunoSEQ assay. Extracted genomic DNA from each cell subset was distributed evenly across all wells of several immunoSEQ 96-well plates, and each plate was treated as a replicate. For sorted subsets, 150 to 250 ng of genomic DNA, equivalent to 25,000 to 35,000 T cell genomes, went into each replicate PCR. Purified libraries were measured with a Qubit 3.0 fluorometer, size-checked on a Bioanalyzer 2100, and measured again with the KAPA Library Quantification kit. Every immunoSEQ 96-well plate was sequenced on a dedicated single-read 150-cycle Illumina NextSeq 550 flow cell. Per the source publication's procedure: Because the immunoSEQ output included only junctional sequences and no quality scores, the filtering could not be the same as the filtering used for full-length reads. Sequences were annotated with PyIR, a Python wrapper for IgBLAST v1.9, using IMGT germline references to assign V/J genes and CDR3. Reads were removed for weak V/J assignments (E-value above 1e-6), missing CDR3, stop codons, out-of-frame junctions, or ambiguous translated residues. V3J clonotypes were defined by identical inferred V gene, J gene, and CDR3 amino acid sequence. The percentage overlap between two repertoires was calculated by dividing the number of shared unique clonotypes by the size of the smaller repertoire. RTK rarefaction, the Chao1 estimator, and Recon v2.1 estimates of unobserved clonotypes were used to assess repertoire richness. OLGA was used to compute generation probabilities for all TCRbeta clonotypes that the gDNA method yielded from a few donors. TCRdb took over this immuneACCESS table, retaining in-frame rearrangements with V and J assigned. Such tables are incomplete; in checked studies, under half of the missing clones stem from an unresolved V gene, and the remainder is unexplained. V and J calls plus clone size are reproduced from that table; the DNA served to infer D and trimming. The sample profile shows about 1.5 million clones; around 98% of them were found once. Less than 0.55% of the sample is taken by the ten largest.

Donors were healthy HIV-negative adults with no recently reported acute infections or vaccinations. Every donor was a Caucasian adult living in Nashville, Tennessee, USA. CD4+ T cells were enriched by magnetic negative selection; naive cells were then positively selected on CD45RA, and the negative fraction formed the memory subset. Blood was obtained by leukapheresis, after which PBMCs were separated by Ficoll-Histopaque density gradient centrifugation and cryopreserved in liquid nitrogen vapor phase. Analytical flow cytometry was used to check the purity and quantity of every magnetically sorted T cell population. Genomic DNA was isolated from each sorted fraction and quantified by UV absorbance on a Nanodrop 2000c.

Material: naive CD4+ T cells sorted from blood. The cell subset or site label of this sample denotes: CD45RA+ positively selected. The chain couples TRBV7-9 to TRBJ2-3; 10 junctional bases match TRBD2. The TCR originated in a man aged 25-40 years in good health. CDR3 loop: CASSLLASGRAVDTQYF. Here is the DNA: TGTGCCAGCAGCTTACTGGCTAGCGGGAGAGCGGTAGATACGCAGTATTTT. The entire variable domain, with the stretches around the CDR3 drawn from the reference TRBV7-9 and TRBJ2-3 proteins, is DTGVSQNPRHKITKRGQNVTFRCDPISEHNRLYWYRQTLGQGPEFLTYFQNEAQLEKSRLLSDRFSAERPKGSFSTLEIQRTEQGDSAMYLCASSLLASGRAVDTQYFGPGTRLTVL.